This TCR beta chain is from a study of cytotoxic CD8 clonotypes in ibrutinib-treated CLL. Study information: The subjects consisted of eleven to twelve relapsed/refractory and some 14 treatment-naive individuals, with some 17 IGHV unmutated.

Cryopreserved PBMCs were the source of about 2.2 micrograms of genomic DNA, which went to TCR beta libraries. TCRdb's copy holds only in-frame clones and misses some; the assay was immunoSEQ multiplex PCR. Among some 93,000 clones listed, roughly 80% were seen once. In its sample, this clone was seen once. V gave up 5 bases and J gave up 0 bases, with 8 bases separating them. Germline-derived CDR1 and CDR2 are SEHNR and FQNEAQ (reference sequence). The CDR3 runs 14 residues. The gene calls are TRBV7-9 and TRBJ1-5; a possible D gene is TRBD1 (5 bases). The TCR originated in a human donor with chronic lymphocytic leukemia. This specimen was PBMCs, taken after 12 months of ibrutinib treatment. DNA for the CDR3: TGTGCCAGCAGCCTAGACAGTAGCAATCAGCCCCAGCATTTT. The encoded protein is CASSLDSSNQPQHF.